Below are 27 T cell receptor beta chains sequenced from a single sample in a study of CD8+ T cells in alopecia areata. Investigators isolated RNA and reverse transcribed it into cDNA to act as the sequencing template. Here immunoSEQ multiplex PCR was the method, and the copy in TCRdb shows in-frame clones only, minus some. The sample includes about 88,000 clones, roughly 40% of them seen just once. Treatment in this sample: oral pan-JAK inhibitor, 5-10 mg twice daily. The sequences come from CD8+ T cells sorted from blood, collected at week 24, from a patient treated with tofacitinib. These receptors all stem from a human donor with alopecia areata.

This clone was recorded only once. CDR3 loop: CASSQALAGDPPGYNEQFF. Written as DNA, the CDR3 is TGCGCCAGCAGCCAAGCACTAGCGGGGGACCCCCCAGGATACAATGAGCAGTTCTTC. This sequence joins TRBV4-3 and TRBJ2-1; 11 bases map to TRBD2. The J segment lost 4 bases and the V segment lost 1 base, leaving 12 bases of the junction unmatched. The CDR3 covers 19 residues. Germline V gene data show CDR1 as LGHNA and CDR2 as YSLEER.

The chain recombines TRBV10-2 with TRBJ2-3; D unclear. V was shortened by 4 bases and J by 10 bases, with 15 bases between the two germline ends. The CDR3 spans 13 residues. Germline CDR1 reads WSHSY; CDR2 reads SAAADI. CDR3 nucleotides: TGCGCCAGCAGTGGATTGAACCTCCTAGCGCAGTATTTT. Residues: CASSGLNLLAQYF.

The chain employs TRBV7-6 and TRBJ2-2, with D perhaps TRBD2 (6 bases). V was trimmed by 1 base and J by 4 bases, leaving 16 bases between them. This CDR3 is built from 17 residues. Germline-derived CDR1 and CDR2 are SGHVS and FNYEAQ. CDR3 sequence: CASSLGRVTSSTGELFF. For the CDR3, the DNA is TGTGCCAGCAGCTTAGGGCGGGTCACTAGCAGCACCGGGGAGCTGTTTTTT.

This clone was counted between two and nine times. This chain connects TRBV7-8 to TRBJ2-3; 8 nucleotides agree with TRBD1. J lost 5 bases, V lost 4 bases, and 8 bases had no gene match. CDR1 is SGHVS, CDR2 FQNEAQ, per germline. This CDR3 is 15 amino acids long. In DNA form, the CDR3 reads TGTGCCAGCAGCTCACTGACAGGGGCCATAGATACGCAGTATTTT. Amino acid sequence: CASSSLTGAIDTQYF.

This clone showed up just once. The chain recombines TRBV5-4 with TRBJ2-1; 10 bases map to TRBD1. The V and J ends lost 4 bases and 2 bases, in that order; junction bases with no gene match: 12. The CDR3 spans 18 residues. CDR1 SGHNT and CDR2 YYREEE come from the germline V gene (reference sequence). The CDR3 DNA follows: TGTGCCAGCAGCAACTCGCGGGGGACAGGGGTCGCCTACAATGAGCAGTTCTTC. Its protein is CASSNSRGTGVAYNEQFF.

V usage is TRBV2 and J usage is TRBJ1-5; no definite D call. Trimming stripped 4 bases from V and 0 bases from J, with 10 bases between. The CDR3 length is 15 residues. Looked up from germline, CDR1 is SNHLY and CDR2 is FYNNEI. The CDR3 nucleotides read TGTGCCAGCAGTGTCACCCGCCCTAGCAATCAGCCCCAGCATTTT. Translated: CASSVTRPSNQPQHF.

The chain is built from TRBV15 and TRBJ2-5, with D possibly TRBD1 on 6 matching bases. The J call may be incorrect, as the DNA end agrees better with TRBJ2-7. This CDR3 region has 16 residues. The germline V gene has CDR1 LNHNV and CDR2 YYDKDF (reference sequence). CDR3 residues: CATSTPNRDKDYEQYF. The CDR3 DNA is TGTGCCACCAGCACCCCCAACCGGGACAAAGACTACGAGCAGTACTTC.

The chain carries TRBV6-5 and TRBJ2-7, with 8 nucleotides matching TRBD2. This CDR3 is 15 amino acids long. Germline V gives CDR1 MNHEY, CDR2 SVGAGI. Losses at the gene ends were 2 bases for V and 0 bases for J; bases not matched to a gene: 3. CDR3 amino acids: CASSYASGFSYEQYF. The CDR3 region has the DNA TGTGCCAGCAGTTACGCTAGCGGGTTCTCCTACGAGCAGTACTTC.

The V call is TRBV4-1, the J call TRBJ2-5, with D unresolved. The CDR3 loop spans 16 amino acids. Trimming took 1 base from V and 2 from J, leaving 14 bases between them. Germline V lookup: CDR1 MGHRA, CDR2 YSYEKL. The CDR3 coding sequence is TGCGCCAGCAGCCAAGTCTGGTTCCGGCGGCAAGAGACCCAGTACTTC. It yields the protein CASSQVWFRRQETQYF.

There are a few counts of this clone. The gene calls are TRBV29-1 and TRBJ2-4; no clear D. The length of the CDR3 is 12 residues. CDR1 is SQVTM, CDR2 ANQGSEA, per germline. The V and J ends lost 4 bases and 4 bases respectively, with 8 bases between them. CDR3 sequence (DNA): TGCAGCGTTGGTGCAGGAAAAAACATTCAGTACTTC. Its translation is CSVGAGKNIQYF.

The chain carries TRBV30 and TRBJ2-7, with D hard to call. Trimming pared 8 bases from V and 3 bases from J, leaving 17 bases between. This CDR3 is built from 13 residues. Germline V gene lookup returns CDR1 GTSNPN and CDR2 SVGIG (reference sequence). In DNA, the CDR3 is TGTGCCCGGTTAAATAGGGATAGCTACGAGCAGTACTTC. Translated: CARLNRDSYEQYF.

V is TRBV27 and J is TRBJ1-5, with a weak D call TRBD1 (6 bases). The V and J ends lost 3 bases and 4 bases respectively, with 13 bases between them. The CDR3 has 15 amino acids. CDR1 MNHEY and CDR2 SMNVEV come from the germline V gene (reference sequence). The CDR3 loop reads CASSFIGQPNQPQHF. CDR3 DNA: TGTGCCAGCAGTTTTATCGGACAGCCAAATCAGCCCCAGCATTTT.

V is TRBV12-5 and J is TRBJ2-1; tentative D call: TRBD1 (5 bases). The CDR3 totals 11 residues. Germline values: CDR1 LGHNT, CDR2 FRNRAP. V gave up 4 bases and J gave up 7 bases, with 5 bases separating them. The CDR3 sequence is CASGSGNEQFF. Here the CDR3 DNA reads TGTGCTAGTGGTTCAGGGAATGAGCAGTTCTTC.

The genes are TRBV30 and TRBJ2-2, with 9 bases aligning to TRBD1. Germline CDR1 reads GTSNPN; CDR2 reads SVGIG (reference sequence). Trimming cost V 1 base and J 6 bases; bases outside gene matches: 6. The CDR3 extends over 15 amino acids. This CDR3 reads CAWSAGQGFAGELFF. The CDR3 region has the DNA TGTGCCTGGAGTGCAGGACAGGGGTTTGCCGGGGAGCTGTTTTTT.

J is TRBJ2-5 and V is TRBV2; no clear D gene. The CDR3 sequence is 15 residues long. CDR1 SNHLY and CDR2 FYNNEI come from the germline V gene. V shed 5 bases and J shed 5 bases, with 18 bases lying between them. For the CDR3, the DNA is TGTGCCAGCAGTCATCTTTCTAGGGCTTCGGAGACCCAGTACTTC. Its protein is CASSHLSRASETQYF.

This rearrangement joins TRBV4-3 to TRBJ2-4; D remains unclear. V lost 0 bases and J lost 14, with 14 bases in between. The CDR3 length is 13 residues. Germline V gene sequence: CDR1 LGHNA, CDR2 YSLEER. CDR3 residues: CASSQDRPTEKYF. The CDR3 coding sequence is TGCGCCAGCAGCCAAGATCGCCCGACTGAAAAGTACTTC.

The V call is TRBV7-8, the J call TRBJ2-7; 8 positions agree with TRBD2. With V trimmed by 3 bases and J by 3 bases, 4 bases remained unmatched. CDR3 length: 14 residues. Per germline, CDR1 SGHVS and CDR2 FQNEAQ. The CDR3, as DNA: TGTGCCAGCAGCTTCTCGAGCGGGAGCTACGAGCAGTACTTC. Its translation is CASSFSSGSYEQYF.

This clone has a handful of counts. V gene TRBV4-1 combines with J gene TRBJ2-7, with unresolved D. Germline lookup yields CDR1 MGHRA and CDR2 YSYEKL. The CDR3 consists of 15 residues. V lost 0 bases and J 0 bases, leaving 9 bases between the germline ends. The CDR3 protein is CASSQDLASSYEQYF. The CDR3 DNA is TGCGCCAGCAGCCAAGATCTGGCGTCCTCCTACGAGCAGTACTTC.

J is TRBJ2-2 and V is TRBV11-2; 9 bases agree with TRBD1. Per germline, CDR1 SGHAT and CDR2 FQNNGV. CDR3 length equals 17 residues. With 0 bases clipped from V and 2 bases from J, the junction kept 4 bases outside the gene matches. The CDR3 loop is CASSLEGTGINTGELFF. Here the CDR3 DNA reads TGTGCCAGCAGCTTAGAGGGGACAGGGATCAACACCGGGGAGCTGTTTTTT.

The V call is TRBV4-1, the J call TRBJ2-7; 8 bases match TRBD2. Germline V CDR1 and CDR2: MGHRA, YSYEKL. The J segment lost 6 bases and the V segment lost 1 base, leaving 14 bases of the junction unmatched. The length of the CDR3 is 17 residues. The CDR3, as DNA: TGCGCCAGCAGCCAAGTGGTGAGGGCGGGAGGCCAAGGCGAGCAGTACTTC. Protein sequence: CASSQVVRAGGQGEQYF.

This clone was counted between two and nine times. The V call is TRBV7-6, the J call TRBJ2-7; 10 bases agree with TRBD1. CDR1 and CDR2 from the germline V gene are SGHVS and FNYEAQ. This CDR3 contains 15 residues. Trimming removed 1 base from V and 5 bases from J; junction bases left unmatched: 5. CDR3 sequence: CASSLGDRGMDEQYF. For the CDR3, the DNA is TGTGCCAGCAGCTTAGGGGACAGGGGTATGGACGAGCAGTACTTC.

The CDR3 region has the DNA TGTGCCAGCAGTTTAGCAGCGGCTGGGCAGCCCCAGCATTTT. Amino acids: CASSLAAAGQPQHF. J is TRBJ1-5 and V is TRBV27; the D is unclear. V was clipped by 2 bases and J by 7 bases, with 12 bases between them. CDR3 size: 14 residues. CDR1 and CDR2 from the germline V gene are MNHEY and SMNVEV (reference sequence).

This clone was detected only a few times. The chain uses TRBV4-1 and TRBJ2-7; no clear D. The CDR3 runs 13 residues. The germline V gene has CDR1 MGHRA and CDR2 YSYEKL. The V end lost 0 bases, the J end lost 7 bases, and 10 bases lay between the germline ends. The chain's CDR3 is CASSQENWAEQYF. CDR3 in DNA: TGCGCCAGCAGCCAAGAAAATTGGGCAGAGCAGTACTTC.

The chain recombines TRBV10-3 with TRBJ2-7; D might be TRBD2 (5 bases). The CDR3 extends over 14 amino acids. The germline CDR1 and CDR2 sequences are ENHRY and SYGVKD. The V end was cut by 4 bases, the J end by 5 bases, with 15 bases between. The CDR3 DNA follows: TGTGCCATCAGTGCCAGAGAGGGTCGGGACGAGCAGTACTTC. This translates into CAISAREGRDEQYF.

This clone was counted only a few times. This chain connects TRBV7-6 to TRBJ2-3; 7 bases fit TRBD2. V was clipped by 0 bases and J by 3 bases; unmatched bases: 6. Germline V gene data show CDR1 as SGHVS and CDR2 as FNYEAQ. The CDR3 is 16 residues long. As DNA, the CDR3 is TGTGCCAGCAGCTTAGCGGCGGGAGCTCTAACAGATACGCAGTATTTT. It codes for CASSLAAGALTDTQYF.

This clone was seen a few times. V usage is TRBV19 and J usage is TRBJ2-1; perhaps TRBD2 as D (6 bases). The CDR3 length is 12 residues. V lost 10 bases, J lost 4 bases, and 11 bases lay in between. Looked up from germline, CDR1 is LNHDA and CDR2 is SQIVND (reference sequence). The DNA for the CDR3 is TGTGCCACCAGGAGGGTTTACAATGAGCAGTTCTTC. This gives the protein CATRRVYNEQFF.

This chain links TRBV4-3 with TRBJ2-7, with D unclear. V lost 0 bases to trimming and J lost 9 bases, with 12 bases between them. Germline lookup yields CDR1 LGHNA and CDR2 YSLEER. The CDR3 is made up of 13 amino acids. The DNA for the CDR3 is TGCGCCAGCAGCCAAGATGGGTTGGGTCCGCAGTACTTC. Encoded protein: CASSQDGLGPQYF.